The 6 T cell receptor beta chains given below trace back to one sample, sequenced in a study of blood T cell repertoires in COVID-19. Assay used: immunoSEQ multiplex PCR; TCRdb lists only in-frame clones, some missing. The repertoire consists of around 180,000 clones, with 75% to 85% occurring once and the leading ten covering 1.5%. The sequenced material came from peripheral blood. These receptors were obtained from a human donor in a cohort sampled during active COVID-19.

This sequence joins TRBV28 and TRBJ2-7; D remains unclear. V was trimmed by 7 bases and J by 4 bases, leaving 17 bases between them. This CDR3 has 14 residues. Looked up from germline, CDR1 is MDHEN and CDR2 is SYDVKM. CDR3 amino acids: CASTIRGALYEQYF. The CDR3 DNA is TGTGCCAGCACCATCCGCGGAGCACTTTACGAGCAGTACTTC.

This rearrangement joins TRBV4-3 to TRBJ2-7; D gene ambiguous. The CDR3 runs to 14 residues. V was trimmed by 1 base and J by 0 bases, leaving 7 bases between them. CDR1 is LGHNA and CDR2 is YSLEER in the germline V gene. Written as DNA, the CDR3 is TGCGCCAGCAGCCAAGGGTCCGGCTCCTACGAGCAGTACTTC. Translated: CASSQGSGSYEQYF.

The V gene is TRBV6-5, the J gene TRBJ2-7, with TRBD2 matching 7 bases. J was trimmed by 3 bases and V by 6 bases; bases with no gene match: 5. The CDR3 has 13 amino acids. Germline lookup yields CDR1 MNHEY and CDR2 SVGAGI. CDR3 coding DNA: TGTGCCAGCAGCCGCCGGGAGGACTACGAGCAGTACTTC. It is translated as CASSRREDYEQYF.

The V and J genes are TRBV5-1 and TRBJ2-3, with unresolved D. The CDR3 loop spans 14 amino acids. The ends were cut back, 5 bases at V and 2 bases at J, with 12 bases in the middle. Germline CDR1 is SGHRS and CDR2 is YFSETQ. CDR3 nucleotide sequence: TGCGCCAGCAGTCAGGCGCCCACCACAGATACGCAGTATTTT. Its translation is CASSQAPTTDTQYF.

The chain couples TRBV3-1 (or the pseudogene TRBV3-2) to TRBJ2-3; perhaps TRBD2 as D (6 bases). V was trimmed by 4 bases and J by 5 bases, leaving 7 bases between them. This CDR3 is built from 12 residues. Looked up from germline, CDR1 is LGHDT and CDR2 is YNNKEL (reference sequence). In DNA, the CDR3 is TGTGCCAGCAGCCTTAGCGGAGATACGCAGTATTTT. This encodes CASSLSGDTQYF.

The chain is built from TRBV4-3 and TRBJ2-7, with 10 bases matching TRBD1. The CDR3 length is 15 residues. V lost 0 bases, J lost 3 bases, and 2 bases stayed unmatched. Looked up from germline, CDR1 is LGHNA and CDR2 is YSLEER. The CDR3: CASSQDWTGGYEQYF. Here the CDR3 DNA reads TGCGCCAGCAGCCAAGATTGGACAGGGGGCTACGAGCAGTACTTC.